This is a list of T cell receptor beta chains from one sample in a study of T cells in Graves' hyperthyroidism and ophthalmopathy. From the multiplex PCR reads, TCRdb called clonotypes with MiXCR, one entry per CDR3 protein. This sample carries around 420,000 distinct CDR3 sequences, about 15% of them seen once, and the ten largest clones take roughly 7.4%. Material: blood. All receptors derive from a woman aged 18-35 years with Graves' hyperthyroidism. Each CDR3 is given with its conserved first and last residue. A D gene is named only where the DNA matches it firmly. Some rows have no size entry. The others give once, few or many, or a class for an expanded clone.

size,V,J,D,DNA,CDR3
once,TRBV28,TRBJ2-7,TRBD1,TGTGCCAGCAGTTTTCTAACAGGGGAGTCGGTCTACGAGCAGTACTTC,CASSFLTGESVYEQYF
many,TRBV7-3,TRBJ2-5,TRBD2,TGTGCCAGCAGCTCACTAGCGGGAGCTGGGAGAGAAACCCAGTACTTC,CASSSLAGAGRETQYF
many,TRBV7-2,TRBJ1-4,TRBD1,TGTGCCAGCAGCCCAAGAGTCGACAGGGGGCAAAAACTGTTTTTT,CASSPRVDRGQKLFF
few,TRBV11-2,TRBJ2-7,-,TGTGCCAGCAGCCTCATAAGGACCTACGAGCAGTACTTC,CASSLIRTYEQYF
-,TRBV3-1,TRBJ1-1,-,TGTGCCAGCAGCCATGGCGGGGAAGCTTTCTTT,CASSHGGEAFF
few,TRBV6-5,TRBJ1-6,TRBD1,TGTGCCAGCAGTTACTCGTTAAACCCAGGGGGGAATTCACCCCTCCACTTT,CASSYSLNPGGNSPLHF
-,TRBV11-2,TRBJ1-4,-,TGTGCCAGCAGCCAAGGGGGAGGGCTGGGCGATGAAAAACTGTTTTTT,CASSQGGGLGDEKLFF
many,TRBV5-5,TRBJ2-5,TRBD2,TGTGCCAGCAGCTTGGCCGGGCGGGGCGGGAGCCCTCAAGAGACCCAGTACTTC,CASSLAGRGGSPQETQYF
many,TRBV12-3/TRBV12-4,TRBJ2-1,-,TGTGCCAGCAGGGAGCCTCAGGGGGAGCAGTTCTTC,CASREPQGEQFF
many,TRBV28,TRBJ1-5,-,TGTGCCAGCAGTTCGGGACAAGGCAATCAGCCCCAGCATTTT,CASSSGQGNQPQHF
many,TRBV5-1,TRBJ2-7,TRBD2,TGCGCCAGCAGCTCGCTAGCGGGAGCGGGTCACGAGCAGTACTTC,CASSSLAGAGHEQYF
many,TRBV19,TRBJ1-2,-,TGTGCCAGTAGTATTGGAGGGACGGACTATGGCTACACCTTC,CASSIGGTDYGYTF
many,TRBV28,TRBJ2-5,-,TGTGCCAGCAGACCCAGACGGTTAGGACTTCAAGAGACCCAGTACTTC,CASRPRRLGLQETQYF
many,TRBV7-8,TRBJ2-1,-,TGTGCCAGCAGCTTACGCAGTCCTTACAATGAGCAGTTCTTC,CASSLRSPYNEQFF
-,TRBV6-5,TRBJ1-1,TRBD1,TGTGCCAGCAGTTACACATCGGGACAGGTATACACTGAAGCTTTCTTT,CASSYTSGQVYTEAFF
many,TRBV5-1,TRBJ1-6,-,TGCGCCAGCAGCGGGGGACGGAAAAATTCACCCCTCCACTTT,CASSGGRKNSPLHF
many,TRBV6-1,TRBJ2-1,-,TGTGCCAGCAGTCCTCTAGGGCGGTACTACAATGAGCAGTTCTTC,CASSPLGRYYNEQFF
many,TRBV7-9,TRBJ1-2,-,TGTGCCAGCAGCTTAGACGCCGGCCGGCCAGGGGCAGCTAACTATGGCTACACCTTC,CASSLDAGRPGAANYGYTF
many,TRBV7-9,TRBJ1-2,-,TGTGCCAGCAGTCCACCCCGGGACGGCGCCTATGGCTACACCTTC,CASSPPRDGAYGYTF
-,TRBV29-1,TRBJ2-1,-,TGCAGCGTTGTTTTCCAGGCCTACAATGAGCAGTTCTTC,CSVVFQAYNEQFF
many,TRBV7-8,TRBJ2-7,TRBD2,TGTGCCAGCAGCACCTCGCGACTAGCGGGAGGCGAGCAGTACTTC,CASSTSRLAGGEQYF
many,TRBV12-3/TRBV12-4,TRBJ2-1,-,TGTGCCAGCAGTTCTCCGGGCAAAGGGGCTAGCCCATACAATGAGCAGTTCTTC,CASSSPGKGASPYNEQFF
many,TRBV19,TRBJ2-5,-,TGTGCCAGTAGTGCCTACGTAAGGAGCGGGCAAGAGACCCAGTACTTC,CASSAYVRSGQETQYF
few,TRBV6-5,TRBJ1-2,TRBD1,TGTGCCAGCAGTTACTCGGGACAGGGGGCTAGTGGCTATGGCTACACCTTC,CASSYSGQGASGYGYTF
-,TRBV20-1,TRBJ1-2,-,TGCAGTCCGCTGGACCGGGACGGTGACAACTATGGCTACACCTTC,CSPLDRDGDNYGYTF
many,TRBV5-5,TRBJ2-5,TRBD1,TGTGCCAGCAGCTTATACGGACAGGCTCAAGAGACCCAGTACTTC,CASSLYGQAQETQYF
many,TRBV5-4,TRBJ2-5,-,TGTGCCAGCAGCTTGAAGGGAGTAGAGACCCAGTACTTC,CASSLKGVETQYF
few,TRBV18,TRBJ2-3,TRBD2,TGTGCCAGCTCAGGGAACGGGAGCGGGAGTTCAGATACGCAGTATTTT,CASSGNGSGSSDTQYF
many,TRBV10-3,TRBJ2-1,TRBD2,TGTGCCACCCGGACTAGCGGTAATGAGCAGTTCTTC,CATRTSGNEQFF
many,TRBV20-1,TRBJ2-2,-,TGCAGTGCTCCAGCTAGGGGGGCGGACACCGGGGAGCTGTTTTTT,CSAPARGADTGELFF
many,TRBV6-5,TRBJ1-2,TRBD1,TGTGCCAGCAGTTACGGGACAGGGTTAGAGGTCGACTATGGCTACACCTTC,CASSYGTGLEVDYGYTF
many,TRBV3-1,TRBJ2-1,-,TGTGCCAGCAGCCGGACCGGGGGCTTCTCCTACAATGAGCAGTTCTTC,CASSRTGGFSYNEQFF
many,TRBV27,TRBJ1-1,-,TGTGCCAGCAGTTTACAGGGGATGGATTCTGAAGCTTTCTTT,CASSLQGMDSEAFF
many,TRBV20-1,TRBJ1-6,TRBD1,TGCAGTGCTAGAGGAGGACAGGGGCCCTATAATTCACCCCTCCACTTT,CSARGGQGPYNSPLHF
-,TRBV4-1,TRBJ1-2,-,TGCGCCAGCAGCCAAGAGGTACTAGGGGTAGGCTACACCTTC,CASSQEVLGVGYTF
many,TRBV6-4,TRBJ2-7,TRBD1,TGTGCCAGCAGCGCAGGGGGCTCCGGGGAGCAGTACTTC,CASSAGGSGEQYF
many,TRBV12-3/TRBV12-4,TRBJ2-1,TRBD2,TGTGCCAGCATGCGTCTTCAGACTAGCGGGAGGTTCAATGAGCAGTTCTTC,CASMRLQTSGRFNEQFF
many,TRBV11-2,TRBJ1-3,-,TGTGCCAGCAGCCCTCAGGAGAACTCTGGAAACACCATATATTTT,CASSPQENSGNTIYF
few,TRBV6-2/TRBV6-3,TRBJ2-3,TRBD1,TGTGCCAGCGCCAAGGACAGGGGTTTTGGGACGCAGTATTTT,CASAKDRGFGTQYF